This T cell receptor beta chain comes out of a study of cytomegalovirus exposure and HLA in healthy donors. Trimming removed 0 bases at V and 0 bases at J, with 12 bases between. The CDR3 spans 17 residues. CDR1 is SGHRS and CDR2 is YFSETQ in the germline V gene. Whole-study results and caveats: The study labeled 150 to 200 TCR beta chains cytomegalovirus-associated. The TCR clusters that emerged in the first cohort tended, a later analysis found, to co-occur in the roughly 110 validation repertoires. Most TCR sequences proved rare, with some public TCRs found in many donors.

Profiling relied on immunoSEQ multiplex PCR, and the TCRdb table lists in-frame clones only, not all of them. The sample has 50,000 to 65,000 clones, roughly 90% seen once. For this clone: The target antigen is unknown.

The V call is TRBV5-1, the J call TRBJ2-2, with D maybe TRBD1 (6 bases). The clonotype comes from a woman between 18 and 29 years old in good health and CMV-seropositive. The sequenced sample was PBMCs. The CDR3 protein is CASSLAPGQSNTGELFF. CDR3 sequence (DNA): TGCGCCAGCAGCTTGGCGCCTGGACAGTCGAACACCGGGGAGCTGTTTTTT.